What follows describes a single T cell receptor (beta chain). The antigen remains unidentified. This may arise from a read error, as a much more abundant clone is one base away. Through a sample-barcoded 5' primer and a J-beta primer mix, a second PCR was run for roughly 7 to 12 cycles. Every single cDNA molecule received a tag from a template-switch adaptor with 12 random nucleotides. Every individual sample yielded 2.5 million or more paired-end reads (each containing CDR3). MiXCR, applied by TCRdb to the 5' RACE reads, yields one record per CDR3 protein. This sample yields roughly 680,000 distinct CDR3 sequences, of which roughly half are seen a single time; roughly 12% belongs to the top ten. Germline V lookup: CDR1 MNHEY, CDR2 SMNVEV (reference sequence). This CDR3 is built from 17 residues. V was pared by 7 bases and J by 3 bases, with 16 bases of the junction left unmatched. The data stem from a study of blood T cells in healthy people across ages.

Each donor gave about 9.3 milliliters of peripheral blood. Regarding the study as a whole: Naive T cell percentage showed a strong correlation with the diversity of TCR beta.

The chain links TRBV27 to TRBJ2-3; 7 nucleotides align to TRBD2. The clonotype originates from a woman at least 80 years old in good health. The sequencing input was blood. CDR3 DNA: TGTGCCAGCATGTGGGTCGGGGGGATGGCGGATACAGATACGCAGTATTTT. It translates to CASMWVGGMADTDTQYF.